What follows are 29 T cell receptor beta chains derived from one specimen sequenced in a study of T cells after yellow fever vaccination. TCRdb re-derived calls from the 5' RACE reads in MiXCR, one entry per CDR3 protein. The table lists hundreds of thousands of distinct CDR3 sequences, 8.7% of them singletons. The sample in question was PBMCs, obtained on the day of the first yellow fever vaccination. These receptors all come from a man younger than 35 who received the YFV17D yellow fever vaccine.

A few counts support this clonotype. The chain combines TRBV20-1 with TRBJ2-1, with D uncertain. Germline loops: CDR1 DFQATT, CDR2 SNEGSKA (reference sequence). The CDR3 is made up of 17 amino acids. DNA of the CDR3: TGCAAGACAACCCACCCTTTAGGAGCTCAACTCCCCAATGAGCAGTTCTTC. Residues: CKTTHPLGAQLPNEQFF.

This rearrangement joins TRBV4-2 to TRBJ1-6, with D perhaps TRBD1 (6 bases). The CDR3 loop spans 15 amino acids. The ends were cut back, 0 bases at V and 8 bases at J, with 11 bases in the middle. Looked up from germline, CDR1 is LGHNA and CDR2 is YNFKEQ. CDR3 in DNA: TGTGCCAGCAGCCAAGATTGGACAGTCGATTCACCCCTCCACTTT. Protein product: CASSQDWTVDSPLHF.

The chain joins TRBV5-1 to TRBJ2-7; D perhaps matches TRBD1 (5 bases). Trimming shortened V by 3 bases and J by 0 bases, and 10 bases separated the two germline ends. The length of the CDR3 is 14 residues. Germline V gene sequence: CDR1 SGHRS, CDR2 YFSETQ. The CDR3 loop reads CASSSDIYSYEQYF. Written as DNA, the CDR3 is TGCGCCAGCAGCTCGGACATCTACTCCTACGAGCAGTACTTC. Variable domain in full (rest from reference TRBV5-1 and TRBJ2-7): KAGVTQTPRYLIKTRGQQVTLSCSPISGHRSVSWYQQTPGQGLQFLFEYFSETQRNKGNFPGRFSGRQFSNSRSEMNVSTLELGDSALYLCASSSDIYSYEQYFGPGTRLTVT.

There are a few counts of this clonotype. The rearrangement links TRBV6-5 to TRBJ2-1, with 9 bases identical to TRBD1. Germline V CDR1 and CDR2: MNHEY, SVGAGI. This CDR3 is built from 17 residues. V was pared by 5 bases and J by 4 bases, with 12 bases of the junction left unmatched. CDR3 sequence: CASSHTGGHEGYNEQFF. The CDR3 region has the DNA TGTGCCAGCAGTCACACAGGGGGCCACGAAGGTTACAATGAGCAGTTCTTC.

In this sample, this clonotype turned up many times. The chain is built from TRBV12-3 or TRBV12-4 and TRBJ2-1; 8 bases agree with TRBD2. The length of the CDR3 is 14 residues. Unmatched junction bases numbered 5, after V lost 3 bases and J lost 7 bases. The CDR3 reads CASSFTSGANEQFF. The CDR3 DNA reads TGTGCCAGCAGTTTCACTAGCGGTGCTAATGAGCAGTTCTTC.

In its sample, this clonotype was seen a few times. This chain connects TRBV5-1 to TRBJ2-7; 9 bases map to TRBD1. With 0 bases clipped from V and 5 bases from J, the junction kept 6 bases outside the gene matches. The CDR3 extends over 15 amino acids. From germline, CDR1 is SGHRS and CDR2 YFSETQ. The CDR3 here is CASSLGGQGFHEQYF. DNA for the CDR3: TGCGCCAGCAGCTTGGGGGGACAGGGTTTCCACGAGCAGTACTTC.

The chain links TRBV18 to TRBJ1-2; the D gene is possibly TRBD1 (5 bases). Germline V gene sequence: CDR1 KGHSH, CDR2 LQKENI. V was clipped by 1 base and J by 4 bases, with 10 bases between them. This CDR3 is 14 amino acids long. The CDR3 region has the DNA TGTGCCAGCTCACCACGGCGACAGCCCTATGGCTACACCTTC. It specifies CASSPRRQPYGYTF.

The V gene is TRBV20-1, the J gene TRBJ2-5; D unresolved. The CDR3 runs to 13 residues. Between the trimmed V and J ends, which lost 6 bases and 1 base, there was a span of 12 bases. Germline lookup yields CDR1 DFQATT and CDR2 SNEGSKA (reference sequence). The CDR3 loop is CSAPATAQETQYF. As DNA, the CDR3 is TGCAGTGCCCCGGCGACTGCCCAAGAGACCCAGTACTTC.

This chain uses TRBV29-1 with TRBJ1-1; D is undetermined. Germline loops: CDR1 SQVTM, CDR2 ANQGSEA. The V gene lost 2 bases and the J gene lost 5 bases, with 6 bases spanning the gap. The CDR3 is 11 amino acids. The CDR3 loop reads CSVERPTEAFF. Written as DNA, the CDR3 is TGCAGCGTTGAAAGACCGACTGAAGCTTTCTTT. The variable domain in full, with the rest retrieved from reference TRBV29-1 and TRBJ1-1, is SAVISQKPSRDICQRGTSLTIQCQVDSQVTMMFWYRQQPGQSLTLIATANQGSEATYESGFVIDKFPISRPNLTFSTLTVSNMSPEDSSIYLCSVERPTEAFFGQGTRLTVV.

The chain employs TRBV5-6 and TRBJ2-2; D may correspond to TRBD1 or TRBD2 (5 bases each). Trimming stripped 4 bases from V and 1 base from J, with 11 bases between. The CDR3 totals 15 residues. CDR1 is SGHDT and CDR2 is YYEEEE in the germline V gene. CDR3 region: CASSTGTMNTGELFF. CDR3 DNA sequence: TGTGCCAGCAGCACCGGGACGATGAACACCGGGGAGCTGTTTTTT. The whole variable domain, filled in from reference TRBV5-6 and TRBJ2-2, reads DAGVTQSPTHLIKTRGQQVTLRCSPKSGHDTVSWYQQALGQGPQFIFQYYEEEERQRGNFPDRFSGHQFPNYSSELNVNALLLGDSALYLCASSTGTMNTGELFFGEGSRLTVL.

There are a few counts of this clonotype. This rearrangement joins TRBV29-1 to TRBJ2-2; TRBD1 or TRBD2 may be the D gene (5 bases each). CDR1 SQVTM and CDR2 ANQGSEA come from the germline V gene. The CDR3 has 12 residues. The V end lost 0 bases, the J end lost 16 bases, and 15 bases lay between the germline ends. The CDR3 is CSVEDNTGGTFF. In nucleotides, the CDR3 is TGCAGCGTTGAAGATAATACAGGAGGAACGTTTTTT.

This clonotype has more than one count but fewer than ten. The chain links TRBV27 to TRBJ2-4; D unclear. The CDR3 is made up of 17 amino acids. Germline lookup yields CDR1 MNHEY and CDR2 SMNVEV (reference sequence). V was clipped by 0 bases and J by 0 bases, with 12 bases between them. The CDR3 loop is CASSLSFRRLAKNIQYF. CDR3 DNA sequence: TGTGCCAGCAGTTTATCTTTCCGCCGTCTAGCCAAAAACATTCAGTACTTC.

The chain uses TRBV5-6 and TRBJ1-3; D gene ambiguous. Trimming took 2 bases from V and 3 from J, leaving 3 bases between them. The CDR3 consists of 12 residues. Germline CDR1 SGHDT, CDR2 YYEEEE. The chain's CDR3 is CASSFIGNTIYF. The CDR3 DNA is TGTGCCAGCAGCTTTATTGGAAACACCATATATTTT.

This chain links TRBV10-1 with TRBJ2-3; no reliable D call. Trimming shortened V by 8 bases and J by 4 bases, and 13 bases separated the two germline ends. The CDR3 runs to 13 residues. Per the germline V gene, CDR1 is WNHNN and CDR2 is SYGVQD (reference sequence). CDR3 nucleotide sequence: TGCGCCAGCTCTGTCCACACCGCAGATACGCAGTATTTT. This codes for CASSVHTADTQYF.

This clonotype was observed a handful of times. J is TRBJ2-5 and V is TRBV9, with 7 bases lining up with TRBD2. With V trimmed by 4 bases and J by 7 bases, 13 bases remained unmatched. The CDR3 runs to 15 residues. The germline gives CDR1 SGDLS, CDR2 YYNGEE. CDR3 amino acids: CASSSPGGFGGTQYF. The CDR3 coding sequence is TGTGCCAGCAGCTCTCCCGGGGGGTTCGGGGGGACCCAGTACTTC.

The chain is built from TRBV4-2 and TRBJ2-7; TRBD1 is a possible D gene (5 bases). The CDR3 has 14 amino acids. Germline lookup yields CDR1 LGHNA and CDR2 YNFKEQ. Trimming pared 0 bases from V and 5 bases from J, leaving 11 bases between. The CDR3 DNA sequence: TGTGCCAGCAGCCAAGAGTGGTGGACAAACGAGCAGTACTTC. Translation gives CASSQEWWTNEQYF.

The rearrangement uses TRBV4-3 and TRBJ2-3; TRBD2 aligns across 13 bases. Germline CDR1 reads LGHNA; CDR2 reads YSLEER. The CDR3 runs 18 residues. The V segment lost 0 bases and the J segment 2 bases; nucleotides outside the gene matches: 5. The CDR3 loop reads CASSQDKLAGGVTDTQYF. DNA for the CDR3: TGCGCCAGCAGCCAAGATAAACTAGCGGGGGGGGTCACAGATACGCAGTATTTT.

This chain links TRBV20-1 with TRBJ1-6, with D tentatively TRBD1 (5 bases). The CDR3 runs to 15 residues. The ends were cut back, 0 bases at V and 7 bases at J, with 13 bases in the middle. Per germline, CDR1 DFQATT and CDR2 SNEGSKA (reference sequence). CDR3 nucleotides: TGCAGTGCTAGAGATACGGCAGGGCGAAATTCACCCCTCCACTTT. Translated, it gives CSARDTAGRNSPLHF.

This clonotype was seen a few times. V usage is TRBV13 and J usage is TRBJ2-1; 8 bases are shared with TRBD2. The CDR3 loop spans 15 amino acids. V was pared by 4 bases and J by 2 bases, with 4 bases of the junction left unmatched. CDR1 is PRHDT and CDR2 is FYEKMQ in the germline V gene (reference sequence). The CDR3, as DNA: TGTGCCAGCAGCTCTGCCGGGGGGGCCTACAATGAGCAGTTCTTC. This encodes CASSSAGGAYNEQFF.

The chain uses TRBV28 and TRBJ2-1; 7 nucleotides match TRBD1. The length of the CDR3 is 14 residues. With V trimmed by 8 bases and J by 0 bases, 4 bases remained unmatched. Looked up from germline, CDR1 is MDHEN and CDR2 is SYDVKM. The CDR3 region has the DNA TGTGCCAGCTGGAGGACAGGCTCCTACAATGAGCAGTTCTTC. It translates to CASWRTGSYNEQFF.

This clonotype has a handful of counts. V usage is TRBV9 and J usage is TRBJ1-2, with 7 bases aligning to TRBD1. Trimming cost V 3 bases and J 0 bases; bases outside gene matches: 5. The CDR3 is made up of 15 amino acids. The germline gives CDR1 SGDLS, CDR2 YYNGEE. The DNA for the CDR3 is TGTGCCAGCAGCGCGGGACAGAAAGCTAACTATGGCTACACCTTC. This codes for CASSAGQKANYGYTF.

A word on this clonotype: One end of the junction is discordant with germline, which a read error may explain. The chain has TRBV20-1 and TRBJ1-1; 7 bases map to TRBD1. The CDR3 runs to 13 residues. Germline V CDR1 and CDR2: DFQATT, SNEGSKA (reference sequence). CDR3 nucleotide sequence: TGCAGTGCGAGAGGGGGCAGGGACACTGAAGCTTTCTTT. Residues: CSARGGRDTEAFF.

This clonotype has only a few counts. The rearrangement uses TRBV21-1 and TRBJ2-1; TRBD1 is taken as the D call from the table, unchecked against the DNA. TRBV21-1 is shown as a pseudogene. This CDR3 has 21 amino acids. The CDR3 nucleotides read TGTGCCAGCAGCAAAGGGGGGGTAGCCTCGAACCCGAGGAGCTCCTACAATGAGCAGTTCTTC. Translation: CASSKGGVASNPRSSYNEQFF.

This clonotype was observed a handful of times. The chain carries TRBV4-1 and TRBJ2-3; 11 nucleotides line up with TRBD2. Looked up from germline, CDR1 is MGHRA and CDR2 is YSYEKL. The V and J ends lost 6 bases and 5 bases, in that order; junction bases with no gene match: 4. This CDR3 contains 14 residues. For the CDR3, the DNA is TGCGCCAGCAGATCGACTAGCGGGAAAGATACGCAGTATTTT. Translation gives CASRSTSGKDTQYF.

V and J are TRBV11-2 and TRBJ2-1; a weak D match, TRBD2 (5 bases). The length of the CDR3 is 16 residues. Germline V gene sequence: CDR1 SGHAT, CDR2 FQNNGV. The V gene lost 5 bases and the J gene lost 8 bases, with 22 bases spanning the gap. CDR3 in DNA: TGTGCCAGCAGCCCGAAGGCCGACGGACTCCGGGATGAGCAGTTCTTC. Translation gives CASSPKADGLRDEQFF. Looking up the rest from reference TRBV11-2 and TRBJ2-1 gives the full variable domain: EAGVAQSPRYKIIEKRQSVAFWCNPISGHATLYWYQQILGQGPKLLIQFQNNGVVDDSQLPKDRFSAERLKGVDSTLKIQPAKLEDSAVYLCASSPKADGLRDEQFFGPGTRLTVL.

This clonotype was seen ten or more times. V gene TRBV20-1 combines with J gene TRBJ2-3, with D tentatively TRBD1 or TRBD2 (5 bases each). The V end was cut by 5 bases, the J end by 6 bases, with 12 bases between. Germline V gene lookup returns CDR1 DFQATT and CDR2 SNEGSKA (reference sequence). The length of the CDR3 is 12 residues. CDR3 region: CSARIEGDTQYF. The CDR3 DNA reads TGCAGTGCTCGGATCGAGGGGGATACGCAGTATTTT.

In this sample, this clonotype turned up a few times. This chain links TRBV7-2 with TRBJ2-3, with D perhaps given as TRBD1 or TRBD2 (7 bases each). CDR1 and CDR2 from the germline V gene are SGHTA and FQGNSA. The CDR3 length is 18 residues. The V and J ends lost 0 bases and 0 bases respectively, with 16 bases between them. Written as DNA, the CDR3 is TGTGCCAGCAGCTTAGCGCGGGGGACAGCTGATAGCACAGATACGCAGTATTTT. Protein sequence: CASSLARGTADSTDTQYF. Full variable domain (missing parts from reference TRBV7-2 and TRBJ2-3): GAGVSQSPSNKVTEKGKDVELRCDPISGHTALYWYRQSLGQGLEFLIYFQGNSAPDKSGLPSDRFSAERTGGSVSTLTIQRTQQEDSAVYLCASSLARGTADSTDTQYFGPGTRLTVL.

This sequence joins TRBV6-2 or TRBV6-3 and TRBJ2-3; either TRBD1 or TRBD2 may supply D (5 bases each). The CDR3 length is 16 residues. Germline-derived CDR1 and CDR2 are MNHEY and SVGEGT. Trimming left V 7 bases short and J 6 bases short, with 23 bases between. DNA of the CDR3: TGTGCCAGCAATACCGGGACCCACACAGCCGGCGATACGCAGTATTTT. It yields the protein CASNTGTHTAGDTQYF.

This clonotype came up a few times. The rearrangement joins TRBV18 to TRBJ1-2, with TRBD1 as a possible D gene (5 bases). With 0 bases removed from V and 6 bases from J, the gap between germline ends came to 14 bases. CDR3 length equals 15 residues. The V gene's germline CDR1 is KGHSH and CDR2 LQKENI. The DNA for the CDR3 is TGTGCCAGCTCACCACCCAGGGCCCCGGGGGATGGCTACACCTTC. It specifies CASSPPRAPGDGYTF.